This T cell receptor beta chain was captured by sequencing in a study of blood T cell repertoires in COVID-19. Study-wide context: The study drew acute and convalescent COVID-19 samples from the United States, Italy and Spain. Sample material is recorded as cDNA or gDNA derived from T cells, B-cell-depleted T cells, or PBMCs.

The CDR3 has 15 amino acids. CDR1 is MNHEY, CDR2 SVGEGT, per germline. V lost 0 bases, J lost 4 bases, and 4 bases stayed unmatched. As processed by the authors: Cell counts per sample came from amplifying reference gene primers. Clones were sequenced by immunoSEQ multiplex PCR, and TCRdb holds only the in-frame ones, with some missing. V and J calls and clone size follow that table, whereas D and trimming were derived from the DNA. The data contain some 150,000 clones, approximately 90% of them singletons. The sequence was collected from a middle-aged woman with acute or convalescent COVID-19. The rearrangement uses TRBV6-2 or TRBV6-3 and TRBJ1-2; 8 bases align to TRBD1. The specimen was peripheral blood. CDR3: CASSYSGTGLYGYTF. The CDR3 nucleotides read TGTGCCAGCAGTTACTCAGGGACAGGCCTCTATGGCTACACCTTC.